The entry that follows covers one T cell receptor beta chain sequence. Its antigen is as yet unknown. The CDR3 runs to 14 residues. Germline V gene data show CDR1 as MNHNS and CDR2 as SASEGT. Trimming took off 6 bases at V and 3 bases at J, with 14 bases between the two ends. The data were obtained in a study of cytotoxic CD8 clonotypes in ibrutinib-treated CLL. About the study: Enrolment comprised approximately 10 relapsed/refractory and about 14 treatment-naive patients; roughly 18 were IGHV unmutated. Samples had a mean of approximately 270,000 productive templates and around 90,000 productive rearrangements. Study results and caveats: Researchers report that baseline clonality outpaced age-matched healthy donors and tracked circulating CD8+ T-cell counts. The public clonotypes identified were infrequent and showed contraction or stability on treatment.

Produced via immunoSEQ multiplex PCR; TCRdb's table is partial and in-frame only. The sample contains tens of thousands of clones, roughly 85% of which appear only once. The starting material was PBMCs, obtained after 24 months of ibrutinib treatment. This chain connects TRBV6-1 to TRBJ1-2; D is perhaps TRBD1 (5 bases). This clonotype originated in a human donor with chronic lymphocytic leukemia. CDR3 nucleotides: TGTGCCAGCAGCCTTTTGGGGGGGGACTATGGCTACACCTTC. Its translation: CASSLLGGDYGYTF.